This TCR beta chain was sequenced for a study of T cells in Graves' hyperthyroidism and ophthalmopathy. Whole-study results and caveats: Most expanded thyroid clonotypes above 0.001 recurred in blood.

The source material, RNA transcripts, was used to amplify TCR beta CDR3 regions. During a first-round RT-PCR of the TCR CDR3, the HTBI primer set was used. Each CDR3 protein gets one entry after TCRdb re-called the multiplex PCR reads with MiXCR. The data contain around 400,000 distinct CDR3 sequences, around 13% of them singletons. V shed 0 bases and J 5 bases; nucleotides not matched to a gene: 8. The germline CDR1 and CDR2 sequences are DFQATT and SNEGSKA (reference sequence). The length of the CDR3 is 15 residues. At least ten counts were recorded for this clonotype. What it recognizes is unknown. Graves' hyperthyroidism without ophthalmopathy progression within 18 months was termed stable. Isolation of PBMCs was performed on around 10 ml fresh peripheral blood.

The clonotype originates from a woman between 18 and 30 years old with Graves' hyperthyroidism. The chain has TRBV20-1 and TRBJ2-5; 8 nucleotides line up with TRBD2. Sequencing was performed on blood. The CDR3 DNA follows: TGCAGTGCTAGAGATCTGGCGGGGGGCTGGGAGACCCAGTACTTC. Protein product: CSARDLAGGWETQYF.